This T cell receptor (beta chain) is from a study of identifying expanded T cells in peripheral blood (dated by TCRdb to about 2019). Regarding the complete study: Four technical replicates, made by sequencing separate aliquots from the same pool of genomic DNA, were compared pairwise.

During the collection period, no immune events, such as infections, were documented for the healthy donors. Blood repertoires from healthy donors were used as a training cohort for calibrating time-dependent variance in a beta-binomial model of differential abundance of T-cell clones. There were roughly 10 healthy donors in the training cohort, of whom 3 were female and 7 were male. The donors were between roughly 29 and 70 years old, with an average age of roughly 43 years. Whole blood, obtained from a commercial supplier, was collected from each healthy donor at three time points spaced approximately two weeks apart. For immunosequencing, genomic DNA was extracted from whole blood that had not been sorted. Concerning this clone itself: Its antigen specificity is not known. The junction differs from germline at one of its ends, possibly a read error.

Results and caveats for the whole study, not just this receptor: The authors expected that biological variance in healthy repertoires might rise further over much longer intervals, such as months to years. Across all healthy-donor time intervals, the beta-binomial model significantly lowered both the number of clones called differentially abundant and the false-positive rate. Variance in clone template counts between roughly two-week samples significantly increased with total template count across all healthy donors. Between technical replicates the binomial model flagged roughly 1.2 differentially abundant clones, whereas over about two weeks the binomial model flagged about 15 and over about four weeks approximately 20.

TCRbeta CDR3 regions were profiled by bias-controlled multiplex PCR amplification of genomic DNA with the immunoSEQ Assay. The authors' pipeline ran thus. The absolute abundance of each unique TCRbeta CDR3 region was quantified after sequences were collapsed and filtered. Differential abundance was assessed using a binomial (Fisher-equivalent) model and a beta-binomial model in which time-dependent variance fitted from healthy donors was added. Clones with fewer than 5 combined templates were removed, and a clone was called differentially abundant if the clone's Benjamini-Hochberg FDR was below 0.01. In the beta-binomial model, variance was expressed as a function of the total template count across the two samples, in the form v = (b*log(k)+a)^2. The immuneACCESS repertoire file appears here via TCRdb, limited to in-frame rearrangements. These files lack a portion of the clones; in checked studies, under half of the deficit traces to unresolved V genes, and the cause of the others is not known. V and J calls and clone size follow that table, whereas D and trimming were derived from the DNA. The sample has tens of thousands of clones on record, 75% to 90% of them singletons. 2.5% to 3.5% of the sample rests with the top ten.

The germline V gene (reference sequence) yields SSHAT for CDR1 and FNYEAQ for CDR2. Spanning cysteine to phenylalanine, the CDR3 consists of 13 amino acids. Only CDR3 DNA remains: 39 bases, in frame from the first base. Here the chain combines TRBV7-7 and TRBJ2-5; there is no confident call for the D gene. Input material: blood. This TCR was sampled from a person aged 18-70 years in good health. The CDR3 here reads CASSFVFGETQYF. DNA sequence: TGTGCTAGCAGCTTTGTATTCGGAGAGACCCAGTACTTC.